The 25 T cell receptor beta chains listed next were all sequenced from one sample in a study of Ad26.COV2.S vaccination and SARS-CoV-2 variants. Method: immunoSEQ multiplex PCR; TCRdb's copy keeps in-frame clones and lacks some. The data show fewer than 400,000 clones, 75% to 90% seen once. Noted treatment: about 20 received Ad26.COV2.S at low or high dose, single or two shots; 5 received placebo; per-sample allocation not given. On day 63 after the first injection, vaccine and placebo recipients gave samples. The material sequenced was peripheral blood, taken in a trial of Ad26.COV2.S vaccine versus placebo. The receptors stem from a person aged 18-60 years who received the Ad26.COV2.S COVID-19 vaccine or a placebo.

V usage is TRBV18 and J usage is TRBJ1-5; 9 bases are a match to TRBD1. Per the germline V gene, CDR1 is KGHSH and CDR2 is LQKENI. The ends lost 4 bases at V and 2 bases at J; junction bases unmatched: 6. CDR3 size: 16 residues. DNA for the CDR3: TGTGCCAGCTCACGACAGGGGGATTCGGGCAATCAGCCCCAGCATTTT. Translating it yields CASSRQGDSGNQPQHF.

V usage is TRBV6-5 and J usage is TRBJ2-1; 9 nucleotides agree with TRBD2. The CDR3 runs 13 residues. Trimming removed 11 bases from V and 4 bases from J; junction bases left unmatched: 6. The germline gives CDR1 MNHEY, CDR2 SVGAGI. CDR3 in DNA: TGTGCCTCAGCGGGGGGCCTGTACAATGAGCAGTTCTTC. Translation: CASAGGLYNEQFF.

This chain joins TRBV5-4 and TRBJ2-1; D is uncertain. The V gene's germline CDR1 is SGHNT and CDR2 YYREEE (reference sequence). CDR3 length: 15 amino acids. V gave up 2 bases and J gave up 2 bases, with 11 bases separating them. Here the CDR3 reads CASSLFGRPYNEQFF. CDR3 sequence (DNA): TGTGCCAGCAGCTTATTCGGACGTCCCTACAATGAGCAGTTCTTC.

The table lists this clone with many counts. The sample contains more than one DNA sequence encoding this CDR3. CDR3 coding DNA: TGCGCCAGCAGCCAAGCGACAGGGGAAGCTTTCTTT. Its protein product is CASSQATGEAFF. The chain has TRBV4-1 and TRBJ1-1, with 7 bases identical to TRBD1. Per germline, CDR1 MGHRA and CDR2 YSYEKL. This CDR3 comprises 12 residues. Trimming removed 1 base from V and 8 bases from J; junction bases left unmatched: 1.

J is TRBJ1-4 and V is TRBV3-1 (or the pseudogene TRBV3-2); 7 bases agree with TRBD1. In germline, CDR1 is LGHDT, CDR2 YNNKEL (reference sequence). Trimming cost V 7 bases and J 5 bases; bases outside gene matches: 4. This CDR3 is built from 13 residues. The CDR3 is CASTRDSNEKLFF. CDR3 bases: TGTGCCAGCACCCGGGACAGCAATGAAAAACTGTTTTTT.

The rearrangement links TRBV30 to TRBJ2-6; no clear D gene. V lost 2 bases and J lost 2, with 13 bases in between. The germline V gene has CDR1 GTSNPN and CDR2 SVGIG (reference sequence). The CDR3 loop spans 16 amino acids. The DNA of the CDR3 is TGTGCCTGGAGTCCCCCTAAAGTTACTGGGGCCAACGTCCTGACTTTC. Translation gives CAWSPPKVTGANVLTF.

As DNA, the CDR3 is TGTGCCAGCAGCTTAAGGGGCGGACGTACAACTGAAGCTTTCTTT. Translation gives CASSLRGGRTTEAFF. J is TRBJ1-1 and V is TRBV7-8, with D possibly TRBD1 on 5 matching bases. The CDR3 has 15 amino acids. Germline lookup yields CDR1 SGHVS and CDR2 FQNEAQ. V dropped 2 bases and J dropped 5 bases, with 15 bases sitting between them.

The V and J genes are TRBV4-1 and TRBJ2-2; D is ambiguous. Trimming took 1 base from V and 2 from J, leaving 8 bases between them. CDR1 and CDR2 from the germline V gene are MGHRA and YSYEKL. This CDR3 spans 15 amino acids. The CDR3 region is CASSQGNSNTGELFF. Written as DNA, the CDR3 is TGCGCCAGCAGCCAAGGAAACAGCAACACCGGGGAGCTGTTTTTT.

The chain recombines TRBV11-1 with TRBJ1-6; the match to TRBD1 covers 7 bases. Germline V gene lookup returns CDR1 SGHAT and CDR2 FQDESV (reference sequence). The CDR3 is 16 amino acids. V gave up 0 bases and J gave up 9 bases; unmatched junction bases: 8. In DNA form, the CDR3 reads TGTGCCAGCAGCTTAGCAGGGGGCGCGTTCTTTTCACCCCTCCACTTT. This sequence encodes CASSLAGGAFFSPLHF. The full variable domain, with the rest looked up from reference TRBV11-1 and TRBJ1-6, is EAEVAQSPRYKITEKSQAVAFWCDPISGHATLYWYRQILGQGPELLVQFQDESVVDDSQLPKDRFSAERLKGVDSTLKIQPAELGDSAMYLCASSLAGGAFFSPLHFGNGTRLTVT.

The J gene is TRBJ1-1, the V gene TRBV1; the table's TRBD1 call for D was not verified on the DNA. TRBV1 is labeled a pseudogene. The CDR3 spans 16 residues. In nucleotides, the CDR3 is TGCACCAGCAGCCAAGATAAGGGGGCGGGGAACACTGAAGCTTTCTTT. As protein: CTSSQDKGAGNTEAFF.

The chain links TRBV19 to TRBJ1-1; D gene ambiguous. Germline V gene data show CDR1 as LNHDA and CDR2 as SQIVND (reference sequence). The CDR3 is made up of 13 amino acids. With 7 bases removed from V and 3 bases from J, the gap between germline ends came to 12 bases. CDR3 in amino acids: CASTWGEDTEAFF. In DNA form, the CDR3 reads TGTGCCAGTACCTGGGGAGAGGACACTGAAGCTTTCTTT.

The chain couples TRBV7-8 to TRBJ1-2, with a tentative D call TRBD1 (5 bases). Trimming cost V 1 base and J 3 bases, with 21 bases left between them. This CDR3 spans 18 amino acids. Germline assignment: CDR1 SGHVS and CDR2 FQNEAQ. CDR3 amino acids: CASSLGTGALTTYYGYTF. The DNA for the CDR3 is TGTGCCAGCAGCTTAGGCACCGGGGCGCTAACAACCTACTATGGCTACACCTTC.

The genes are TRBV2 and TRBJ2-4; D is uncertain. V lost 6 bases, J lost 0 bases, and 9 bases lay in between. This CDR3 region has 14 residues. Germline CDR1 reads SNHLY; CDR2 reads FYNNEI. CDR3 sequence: CASRRSLAKNIQYF. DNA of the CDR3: TGTGCCAGCAGGAGGAGCTTAGCCAAAAACATTCAGTACTTC. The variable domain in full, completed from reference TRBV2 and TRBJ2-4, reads EPEVTQTPSHQVTQMGQEVILRCVPISNHLYFYWYRQILGQKVEFLVSFYNNEISEKSEIFDDQFSVERPDGSNFTLKIRSTKLEDSAMYFCASRRSLAKNIQYFGAGTRLSVL.

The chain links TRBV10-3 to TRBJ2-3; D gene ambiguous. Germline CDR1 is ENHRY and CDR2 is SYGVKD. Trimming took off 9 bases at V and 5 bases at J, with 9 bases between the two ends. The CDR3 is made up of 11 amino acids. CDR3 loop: CAITEGDTQYF. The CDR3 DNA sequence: TGTGCCATTACGGAAGGAGATACGCAGTATTTT.

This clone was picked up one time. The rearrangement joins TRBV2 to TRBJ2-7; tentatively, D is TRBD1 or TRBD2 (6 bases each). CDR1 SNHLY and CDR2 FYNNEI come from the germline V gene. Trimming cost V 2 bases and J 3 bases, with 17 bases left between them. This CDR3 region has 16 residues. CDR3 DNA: TGTGCCAGCAGTGAACGGGGGCTCGGGTACCTCTACGAGCAGTACTTC. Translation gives CASSERGLGYLYEQYF. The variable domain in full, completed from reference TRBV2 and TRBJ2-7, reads EPEVTQTPSHQVTQMGQEVILRCVPISNHLYFYWYRQILGQKVEFLVSFYNNEISEKSEIFDDQFSVERPDGSNFTLKIRSTKLEDSAMYFCASSERGLGYLYEQYFGPGTRLTVT.

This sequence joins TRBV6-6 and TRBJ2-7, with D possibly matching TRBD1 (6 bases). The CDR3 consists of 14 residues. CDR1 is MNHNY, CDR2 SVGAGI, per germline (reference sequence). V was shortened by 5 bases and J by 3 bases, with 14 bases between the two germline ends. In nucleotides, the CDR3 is TGTGCCAGCAGTCGATCACAGGGTAACTACGAGCAGTACTTC. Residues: CASSRSQGNYEQYF.

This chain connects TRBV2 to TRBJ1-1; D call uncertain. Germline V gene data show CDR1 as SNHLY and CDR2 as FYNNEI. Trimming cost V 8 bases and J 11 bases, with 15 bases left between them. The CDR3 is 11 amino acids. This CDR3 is CASGRSRGAFF. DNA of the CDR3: TGTGCCAGCGGAAGATCCCGTGGGGCTTTCTTT.

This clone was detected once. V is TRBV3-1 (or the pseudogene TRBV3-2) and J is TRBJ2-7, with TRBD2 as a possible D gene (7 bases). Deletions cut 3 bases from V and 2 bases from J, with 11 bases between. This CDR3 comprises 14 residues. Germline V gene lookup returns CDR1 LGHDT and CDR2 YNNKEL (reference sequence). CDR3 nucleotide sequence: TGTGCCAGCAGCCACGGGGGGCGAACCTACGAGCAGTACTTC. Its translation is CASSHGGRTYEQYF.

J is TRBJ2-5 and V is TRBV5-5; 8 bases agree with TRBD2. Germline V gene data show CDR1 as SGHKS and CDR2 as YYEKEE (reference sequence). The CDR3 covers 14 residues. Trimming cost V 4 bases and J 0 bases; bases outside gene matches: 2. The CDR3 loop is CASSGGGYQETQYF. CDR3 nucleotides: TGTGCCAGCAGCGGCGGGGGGTACCAAGAGACCCAGTACTTC.

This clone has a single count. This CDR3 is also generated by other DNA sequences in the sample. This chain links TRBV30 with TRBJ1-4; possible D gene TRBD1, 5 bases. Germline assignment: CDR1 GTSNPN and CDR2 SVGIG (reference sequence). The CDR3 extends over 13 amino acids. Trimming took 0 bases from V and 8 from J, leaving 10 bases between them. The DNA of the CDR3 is TGTGCCTGGAGTGTGCAGGGCCGAGAAAAACTGTTTTTT. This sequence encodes CAWSVQGREKLFF.

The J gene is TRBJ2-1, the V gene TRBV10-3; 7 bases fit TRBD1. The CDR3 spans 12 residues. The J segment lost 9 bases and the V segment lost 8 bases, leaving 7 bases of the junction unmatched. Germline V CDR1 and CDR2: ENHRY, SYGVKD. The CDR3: CAIGLTGSEQFF. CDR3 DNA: TGTGCCATCGGATTGACAGGGAGTGAGCAGTTCTTC.

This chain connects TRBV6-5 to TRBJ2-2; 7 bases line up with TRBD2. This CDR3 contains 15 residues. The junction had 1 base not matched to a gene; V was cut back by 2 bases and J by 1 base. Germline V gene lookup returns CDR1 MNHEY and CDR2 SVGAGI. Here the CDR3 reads CASSYSGVNTGELFF. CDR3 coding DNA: TGTGCCAGCAGTTACAGCGGGGTGAACACCGGGGAGCTGTTTTTT.

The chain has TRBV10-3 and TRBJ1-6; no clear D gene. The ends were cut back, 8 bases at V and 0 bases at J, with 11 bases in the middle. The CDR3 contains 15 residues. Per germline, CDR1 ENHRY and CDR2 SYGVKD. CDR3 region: CAIGEGSSYNSPLHF. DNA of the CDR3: TGTGCCATCGGAGAGGGTAGCTCCTATAATTCACCCCTCCACTTT.

The CDR3 nucleotides are TGTGCCAGCAGTTACACCCGACAGGGCGCAGATACGCAGTATTTT. Translating it yields CASSYTRQGADTQYF. The chain carries TRBV6-5 and TRBJ2-3; 7 positions agree with TRBD1. The CDR3 is made up of 15 amino acids. Trimming removed 2 bases from V and 4 bases from J; junction bases left unmatched: 6. The germline V gene encodes CDR1 MNHEY and CDR2 SVGAGI.

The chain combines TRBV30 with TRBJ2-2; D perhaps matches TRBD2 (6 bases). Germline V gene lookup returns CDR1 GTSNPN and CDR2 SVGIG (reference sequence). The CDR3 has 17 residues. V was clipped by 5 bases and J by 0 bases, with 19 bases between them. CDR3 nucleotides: TGTGCCTGGGAGCCTGGGGGGATAGGGGCGAACACCGGGGAGCTGTTTTTT. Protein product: CAWEPGGIGANTGELFF.